This T cell receptor beta chain derives from a study of identical twins. Trimming removed 6 bases from V and 5 bases from J, with 22 bases in between. The length of the CDR3 is 15 residues. In germline, CDR1 is DFQATT, CDR2 SNEGSKA (reference sequence). The study's findings and limits: Clonotypes of the beta chain that were abundant in cord blood carried fewer insertions (memory repertoires showed none).

Using its own MiXCR run on the 5' RACE reads, TCRdb lists one record per CDR3 protein. The sample carries 600,000 to 850,000 distinct CDR3 sequences, about 20% recorded once. The table lists this clonotype with a few counts. Its target is not known. The sample was also linked to a second study, of T cells expressing NK-cell markers.

Sequences were obtained from PBMCs. The sequence was obtained from a woman under 30 in good health. V and J are TRBV20-1 and TRBJ1-1; D unclear. The CDR3 DNA is TGCAGTGCGCCGCGGGGAGGAAGTGGGATGACTGAAGCTTTCTTT. Protein sequence: CSAPRGGSGMTEAFF.